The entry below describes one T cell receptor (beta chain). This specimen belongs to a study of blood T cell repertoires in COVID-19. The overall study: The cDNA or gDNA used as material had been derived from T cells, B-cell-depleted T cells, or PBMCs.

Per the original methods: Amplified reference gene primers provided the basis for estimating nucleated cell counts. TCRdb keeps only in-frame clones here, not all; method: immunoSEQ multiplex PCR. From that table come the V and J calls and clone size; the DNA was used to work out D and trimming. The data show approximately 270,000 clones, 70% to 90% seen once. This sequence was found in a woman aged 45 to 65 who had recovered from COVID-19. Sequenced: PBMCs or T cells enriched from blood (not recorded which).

The CDR3 is CASSQDIHSGNTIYF. The CDR3 nucleotides read TGTGCCAGCTCACAGGACATACACTCTGGAAACACCATATATTTT. V is TRBV18 and J is TRBJ1-3, with TRBD1 as a possible D gene (5 bases). The CDR3 covers 15 residues. With 4 bases removed from V and 0 bases from J, the gap between germline ends came to 10 bases. The V gene's germline CDR1 is KGHSH and CDR2 LQKENI.